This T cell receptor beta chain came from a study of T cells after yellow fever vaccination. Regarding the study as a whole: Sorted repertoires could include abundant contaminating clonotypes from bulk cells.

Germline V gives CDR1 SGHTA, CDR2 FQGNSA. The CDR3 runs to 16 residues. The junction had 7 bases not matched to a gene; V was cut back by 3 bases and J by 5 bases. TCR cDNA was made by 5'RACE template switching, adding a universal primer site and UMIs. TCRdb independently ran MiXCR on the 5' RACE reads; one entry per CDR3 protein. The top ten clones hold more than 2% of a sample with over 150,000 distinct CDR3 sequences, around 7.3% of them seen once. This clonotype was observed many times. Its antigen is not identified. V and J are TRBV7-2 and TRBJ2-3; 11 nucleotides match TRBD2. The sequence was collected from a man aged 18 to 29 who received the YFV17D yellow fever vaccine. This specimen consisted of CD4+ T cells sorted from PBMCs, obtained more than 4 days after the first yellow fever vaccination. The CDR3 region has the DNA TGTGCCAGCAGCTTGGCGACTAGCGGGGCTGGAGATACGCAGTATTTT. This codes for CASSLATSGAGDTQYF.